This TCR beta chain was sequenced for a study of cytomegalovirus exposure and HLA in healthy donors. PCR amplification relied on 60 Vbeta primers (plus 13 Jbeta primers). In the original processing: In a later analysis, around 11 million of about 80 million unique beta chains occurred in at least two donors. The data were produced by immunoSEQ multiplex PCR, yet TCRdb's version contains in-frame clones alone and is incomplete. Clonal size and the V and J genes are those of that table, whereas D and trimming came from the DNA. The sample lists fewer than 200,000 clones; over 65% were seen once. Study observations and caveats: Earlier analysis yielded a pattern in which most TCR beta V segments were productive about 90% or about 30% of the time. A later analysis showed that HLA-associated TCR beta chains had undergone more clonal expansion than equally common others. The sole available immune exposure information was CMV serostatus.

The count of this clone is one. Its specificity is unknown. This TCR came from a female donor in good health and CMV-seronegative. Sequenced material: PBMCs.

CDR3 DNA: TGTGCCAGCAGTTCTAACAGCTTGAACACTGAAGCTTTCTTT. This gives the protein CASSSNSLNTEAFF. The gene calls are TRBV7-3 and TRBJ1-1; D ambiguous. This CDR3 spans 14 amino acids. Trimming took off 6 bases at V and 0 bases at J, with 11 bases between the two ends. The V gene's germline CDR1 is SGHTA and CDR2 FQGTGA.